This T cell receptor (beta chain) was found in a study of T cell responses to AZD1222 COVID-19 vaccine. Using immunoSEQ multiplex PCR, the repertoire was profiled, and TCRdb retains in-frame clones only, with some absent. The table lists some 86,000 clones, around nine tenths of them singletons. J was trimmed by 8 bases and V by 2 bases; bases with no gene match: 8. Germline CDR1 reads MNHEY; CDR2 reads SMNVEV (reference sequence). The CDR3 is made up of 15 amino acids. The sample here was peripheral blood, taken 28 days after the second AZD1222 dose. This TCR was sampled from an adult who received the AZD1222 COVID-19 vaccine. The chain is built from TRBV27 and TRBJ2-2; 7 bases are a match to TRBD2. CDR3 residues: CASSLRPRGGGELFF. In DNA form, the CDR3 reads TGTGCCAGCAGTTTACGGCCTCGCGGGGGAGGGGAGCTGTTTTTT.